The rows below give T cell receptor beta chains drawn from one sample of a study of OX40 agonist ivuxolimab in advanced cancers. TCRdb's table, derived via immunoSEQ multiplex PCR, lists solely in-frame clones and lacks some. The data contain some 87,000 clones, around 94% of them seen just once; the ten biggest clones take up approximately 11%. The material was CD4+ or CD8+ T cells sorted from blood, obtained in a trial of the OX40 agonist ivuxolimab. Source of these receptors: an adult with an advanced solid tumor such as melanoma, head and neck, liver or kidney cancer. Each CDR3 is given with its conserved first and last residue. The order of the fields is J gene, V gene, CDR3 protein.

>TRBJ2-3|TRBV28
CASSPRGSGSSTDTQYF
>TRBJ2-7|TRBV30
CAWSFTGGAEQYF
>TRBJ2-7|TRBV27
CASSTTGIDYEQYF
>TRBJ1-5|TRBV7-6
CASSLLGGRNQPQHF
>TRBJ2-4|TRBV6-6
CASSYWVGDIQYF
>TRBJ2-1|TRBV15
CATSRASDVYNEQFF
>TRBJ1-2|TRBV5-4
CASSLAQGTNYGYTF
>TRBJ2-5|TRBV7-9
CASSPRRQQETQYF
>TRBJ2-1|TRBV10-3
CAISESRTAIYNEQFF
>TRBJ2-6|TRBV2
CASSELWLADLPGAGANVLTF
>TRBJ2-7|TRBV7-3
CASSIRTGYEQYF
>TRBJ1-2|TRBV29-1
CSVWDRAQGYTF
>TRBJ2-7|TRBV7-2
CASSWLRLGSYEQYF
>TRBJ2-1|TRBV19
CASSVSGGNEQFF